A selection of T cell receptor beta chains follows, all from one sample in a study of shared clonotypes between healthy human individuals. Libraries were prepared by immunoSEQ multiplex PCR; TCRdb keeps only in-frame clonotypes and omits some of them. The sample has some 2,100,000 clones, 90% to 96% seen once. The source material was naive CD4+ T cells sorted from blood. The source of these receptors is a man in his late teens or twenties in good health. Each CDR3 is given with its conserved first and last residue. The D gene is left open where the match is weak. Not every row has a clone size; where given, it reads once, few, many or a size class.

CASSPGGTKNIQYF TGTGCCAGCAGTCCGGGGGGAACCAAAAACATTCAGTACTTC TRBJ2-4 . TRBV28 TRBD2
CASSSRLATEETQYF TGTGCCAGCAGTTCAAGGCTAGCGACAGAAGAGACCCAGTACTTC TRBJ2-5 . TRBV6-5 .
CASTRGRDRDYEQYF TGTGCCAGCACCCGGGGGCGGGACAGGGACTACGAGCAGTACTTC TRBJ2-7 . TRBV6-6 TRBD1
CASSPGTGGFYEQYF TGTGCCAGCAGCCCGGGGACAGGAGGATTCTACGAGCAGTACTTC TRBJ2-7 . TRBV6-1 TRBD1
CASSYSRVTGYGYTF TGTGCCAGCAGTTACTCGAGGGTGACAGGCTATGGCTACACCTTC TRBJ1-2 . TRBV6-5 .
CSVKGSTYEQYF TGCAGCGTGAAGGGGAGCACCTACGAGCAGTACTTC TRBJ2-7 . TRBV29-1 .
CAWKTAGGGEQYF TGTGCCTGGAAGACGGCAGGGGGCGGCGAGCAGTACTTC TRBJ2-7 once TRBV30 TRBD1
CASSQFTGGARTDTQYF TGTGCCAGCAGCCAGTTTACCGGGGGGGCCAGGACAGATACGCAGTATTTT TRBJ2-3 . TRBV4-2 TRBD2
CASSSATGNDYGYTF TGTGCCAGCAGTTCTGCGACAGGGAATGATTATGGCTACACCTTC TRBJ1-2 . TRBV2 TRBD1
CASSTLAGNTDTQYF TGTGCCAGCAGCACCCTAGCGGGAAACACAGATACGCAGTATTTT TRBJ2-3 . TRBV7-2 TRBD2
CASSQGSQGYTF TGTGCCAGCAGCCAGGGATCTCAGGGCTACACCTTC TRBJ1-2 few TRBV2 .
CASTSRDRGYNEQYF TGTGCCAGCACGTCCCGGGACAGGGGTTACAACGAGCAGTACTTC TRBJ2-7 . TRBV28 TRBD1
CASSQGRDIRYEQYF TGCGCCAGCAGCCAAGGGAGGGACATCCGCTACGAGCAGTACTTC TRBJ2-7 . TRBV4-3 .
CASSLVVTQETQYF TGTGCCAGCAGCTTGGTGGTAACTCAAGAGACCCAGTACTTC TRBJ2-5 . TRBV5-5 .
CASLNMAGWYTEAFF TGTGCCAGCCTTAACATGGCAGGGTGGTACACTGAAGCTTTCTTT TRBJ1-1 . TRBV2 .
CASSLDSGQPQHF TGTGCCAGCAGCCTGGACAGCGGGCAGCCCCAGCATTTT TRBJ1-5 . TRBV11-2 .
CASSLQVTNYGYTF TGTGCCAGCAGCTTACAGGTTACTAACTATGGCTACACCTTC TRBJ1-2 . TRBV7-2 .
CASSPLDRGTYNEQFF TGCGCCAGCAGCCCCTTGGACAGGGGCACCTACAATGAGCAGTTCTTC TRBJ2-1 . TRBV4-1 TRBD1
CASSPGRSSNQPQHF TGTGCCAGCTCACCAGGTAGATCGAGCAATCAGCCCCAGCATTTT TRBJ1-5 few TRBV18 .
CASRLLRGNEQFF TGCGCCAGCAGGCTCCTTCGGGGCAATGAGCAGTTCTTC TRBJ2-1 . TRBV10-2 .
CASSAAYEQYF TGTGCCAGCAGTGCAGCCTACGAGCAGTACTTC TRBJ2-7 . TRBV25-1 .
CASSLYKGANTGELFF TGTGCCAGCAGCTTGTATAAGGGGGCGAACACCGGGGAGCTGTTTTTT TRBJ2-2 . TRBV5-4 .
CASSYSGERTYEQYF TGTGCCAGCAGTTACTCAGGGGAGAGGACATACGAGCAGTACTTC TRBJ2-7 . TRBV6-5 .
CASSSSGRSGELFF TGTGCCAGCAGTTCTAGCGGGAGATCCGGGGAGCTGTTTTTT TRBJ2-2 . TRBV5-5 TRBD2
CASSQESSRLVGYNEQFF TGCGCCAGCAGCCAAGAGTCGAGCCGGCTAGTGGGCTACAATGAGCAGTTCTTC TRBJ2-1 . TRBV4-1 .
CASSKAREAFF TGTGCCAGCAGCAAAGCGAGGGAAGCTTTCTTT TRBJ1-1 . TRBV11-2 .
CASSRQNSPLHF TGTGCCAGCAGTCGACAGAATTCACCCCTCCACTTT TRBJ1-6 . TRBV7-8 .